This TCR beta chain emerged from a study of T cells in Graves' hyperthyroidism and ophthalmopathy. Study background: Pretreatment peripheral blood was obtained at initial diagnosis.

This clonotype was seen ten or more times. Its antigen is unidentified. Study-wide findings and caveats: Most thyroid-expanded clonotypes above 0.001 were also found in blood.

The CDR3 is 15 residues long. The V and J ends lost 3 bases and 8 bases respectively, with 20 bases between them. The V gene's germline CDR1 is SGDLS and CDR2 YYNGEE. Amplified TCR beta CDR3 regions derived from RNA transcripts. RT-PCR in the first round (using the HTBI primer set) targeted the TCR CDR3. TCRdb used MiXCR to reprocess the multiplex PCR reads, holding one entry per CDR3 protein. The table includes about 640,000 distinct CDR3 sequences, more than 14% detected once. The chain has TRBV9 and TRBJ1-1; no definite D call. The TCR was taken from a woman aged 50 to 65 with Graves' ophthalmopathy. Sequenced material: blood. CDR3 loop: CASSAGIQRRDEAFF. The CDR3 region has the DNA TGTGCCAGCAGCGCAGGAATTCAGCGACGTGACGAAGCTTTCTTT. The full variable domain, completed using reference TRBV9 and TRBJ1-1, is DSGVTQTPKHLITATGQRVTLRCSPRSGDLSVYWYQQSLDQGLQFLIQYYNGEERAKGNILERFSAQQFPDLHSELNLSSLELGDSALYFCASSAGIQRRDEAFFGQGTRLTVV.